A single sample gave rise to the 24 T cell receptor beta chains below, sequenced in a study of blood T cell repertoires in COVID-19. Method: immunoSEQ multiplex PCR; TCRdb's copy keeps in-frame clones and lacks some. The table includes around 400,000 clones, approximately 87% detected once. The sample was peripheral blood. All receptors come from a woman younger than 45 with COVID-19, enrolled during active disease.

The rearrangement joins TRBV7-2 to TRBJ1-1; 12 bases align to TRBD1. Germline V gene sequence: CDR1 SGHTA, CDR2 FQGNSA. This CDR3 is built from 14 residues. J lost 9 bases, V lost 5 bases, and 7 bases had no gene match. The CDR3 DNA sequence: TGTGCCAGCAGCCCACGGGGACAGGGGGCGAAAGCTTTCTTT. It codes for CASSPRGQGAKAFF. Combining the CDR3 with reference TRBV7-2 and TRBJ1-1 gives the whole variable domain GAGVSQSPSNKVTEKGKDVELRCDPISGHTALYWYRQSLGQGLEFLIYFQGNSAPDKSGLPSDRFSAERTGGSVSTLTIQRTQQEDSAVYLCASSPRGQGAKAFFGQGTRLTVV.

This sequence joins TRBV7-8 and TRBJ1-4, with TRBD1 matching over 10 bases. This CDR3 is built from 15 residues. The germline V gene has CDR1 SGHVS and CDR2 FQNEAQ. With V trimmed by 5 bases and J by 7 bases, 7 bases remained unmatched. The CDR3 DNA reads as TGTGCCAGCAGCCCAGGGACAGGGGCGGGTGAAAAACTGTTTTTT. Its translation is CASSPGTGAGEKLFF.

The chain uses TRBV11-2 and TRBJ2-7; TRBD2 might be the D (6 bases). Trimming pared 5 bases from V and 3 bases from J, leaving 14 bases between. This CDR3 contains 14 residues. Germline V CDR1 and CDR2: SGHAT, FQNNGV. The CDR3 loop is CASSPRDSYYEQYF. CDR3 in DNA: TGTGCCAGCAGCCCCCGGGACTCCTACTACGAGCAGTACTTC.

The chain has TRBV7-2 and TRBJ2-7; D is possibly TRBD2 (6 bases). CDR3 length equals 16 residues. V gave up 3 bases and J gave up 1 base, with 16 bases separating them. Germline CDR1 SGHTA, CDR2 FQGNSA. The CDR3 nucleotides are TGTGCCAGCAGCTTTCCTAGCGAAGTACAATCCTACGAGCAGTACTTC. As protein: CASSFPSEVQSYEQYF.

Written as DNA, the CDR3 is TGCGCCAGCAGCCAAGTTATGGCGATCGGGATAGGAGGGGCCAACGTCCTGACTTTC. Amino acid sequence: CASSQVMAIGIGGANVLTF. J is TRBJ2-6 and V is TRBV4-1; perhaps TRBD2 as D (5 bases). There are 19 residues in the CDR3. The ends were cut back, 1 base at V and 4 bases at J, with 20 bases in the middle. Per the germline V gene, CDR1 is MGHRA and CDR2 is YSYEKL.

This chain links TRBV4-1 with TRBJ2-5; TRBD2 might be the D (5 bases). Trimming cost V 4 bases and J 2 bases, with 14 bases left between them. Looked up from germline, CDR1 is MGHRA and CDR2 is YSYEKL. This CDR3 is 15 amino acids long. CDR3 coding DNA: TGCGCCAGCAGCCCTACCCAGAGGGCACAAGAGACCCAGTACTTC. Translation gives CASSPTQRAQETQYF.

This chain joins TRBV6-2 or TRBV6-3 and TRBJ1-4; no clear D gene. Germline CDR1 and CDR2: MNHEY and SVGEGT. The CDR3 runs 15 residues. Trimming pared 0 bases from V and 5 bases from J, leaving 10 bases between. The CDR3 DNA reads TGTGCCAGCAGTTACTCGAGAGCAAAGAATGAAAAACTGTTTTTT. Amino acids: CASSYSRAKNEKLFF.

This chain uses TRBV10-2 with TRBJ2-7, with D tentatively TRBD1 (6 bases). This CDR3 spans 13 amino acids. V was shortened by 7 bases and J by 4 bases, with 14 bases between the two germline ends. The germline V gene encodes CDR1 WSHSY and CDR2 SAAADI. CDR3 DNA sequence: TGCGCCAGCATGGACAGAGTGAGGTACGAGCAGTACTTC. It specifies CASMDRVRYEQYF.

The J gene is TRBJ1-1, the V gene TRBV18, with D perhaps TRBD1 (6 bases). The CDR3 has 12 residues. V lost 3 bases to trimming and J lost 8 bases, with 10 bases between them. Germline CDR1 and CDR2: KGHSH and LQKENI. The CDR3, as DNA: TGTGCCAGCTCACCTCAAGACAGGGAAGCTTTCTTT. It translates to CASSPQDREAFF. Combining the CDR3 with reference TRBV18 and TRBJ1-1 gives the whole variable domain NAGVMQNPRHLVRRRGQEARLRCSPMKGHSHVYWYRQLPEEGLKFMVYLQKENIIDESGMPKERFSAEFPKEGPSILRIQQVVRGDSAAYFCASSPQDREAFFGQGTRLTVV.

The chain has TRBV28 and TRBJ1-1; D not certain. Germline-derived CDR1 and CDR2 are MDHEN and SYDVKM. The CDR3 extends over 12 amino acids. Trimming removed 8 bases at V and 1 base at J, with 8 bases between. The CDR3 sequence is CASFTSNTEAFF. DNA of the CDR3: TGTGCCAGCTTTACATCGAACACTGAAGCTTTCTTT.

The rearrangement uses TRBV14 and TRBJ1-2; TRBD1 aligns across 7 bases. This CDR3 contains 12 residues. V trimming: 3 bases; J trimming: 7 bases; junction bases outside the gene matches: 2. CDR1 and CDR2 (germline): SGHDN, FVKESK. The CDR3 nucleotides read TGTGCCAGCAGCCATAACAGGGGTGGCTACACCTTC. Translating gives CASSHNRGGYTF.

The V and J genes are TRBV6-2 or TRBV6-3 and TRBJ1-5; no clear D gene. The CDR3 is made up of 16 amino acids. Trimming left V 2 bases short and J 11 bases short, with 22 bases between. Germline CDR1 is MNHEY and CDR2 is SVGEGT. The DNA of the CDR3 is TGTGCCAGCAGTTACGGGTCGAGAGATAGCAATCTTGCCCAGCATTTT. This translates into CASSYGSRDSNLAQHF.

The chain combines TRBV7-3 with TRBJ2-5; the match to TRBD2 covers 12 bases. The ends lost 0 bases at V and 5 bases at J; junction bases unmatched: 1. CDR1 and CDR2 from the germline V gene are SGHTA and FQGTGA. This CDR3 is 15 amino acids long. The CDR3 loop reads CASSLTGLAGETQYF. DNA of the CDR3: TGTGCCAGCAGCTTAACCGGACTAGCGGGGGAGACCCAGTACTTC. The variable domain in full, completed from reference TRBV7-3 and TRBJ2-5, reads GAGVSQTPSNKVTEKGKYVELRCDPISGHTALYWYRQSLGQGPEFLIYFQGTGAADDSGLPNDRFFAVRPEGSVSTLKIQRTERGDSAVYLCASSLTGLAGETQYFGPGTRLLVL.

The table lists this clone with a count of one. The chain carries TRBV7-3 and TRBJ2-2, with D possibly being TRBD1 (6 bases). Trimming pared 5 bases from V and 1 base from J, leaving 11 bases between. Germline CDR1 SGHTA, CDR2 FQGTGA. This CDR3 has 15 residues. The CDR3 DNA sequence: TGTGCCAGCAGCCAAACGGGACAGAACACCGGGGAGCTGTTTTTT. It is translated as CASSQTGQNTGELFF.

The rearrangement links TRBV9 to TRBJ2-1, with a tentative D call TRBD1 (6 bases). Germline CDR1 and CDR2: SGDLS and YYNGEE. The length of the CDR3 is 16 residues. Trimming left V 4 bases short and J 4 bases short, with 18 bases between. In DNA, the CDR3 is TGTGCCAGCAGCCCTTCTCCCGGACAGTCTTACAATGAGCAGTTCTTC. Amino acid sequence: CASSPSPGQSYNEQFF. Full variable domain (remainder filled in from reference TRBV9 and TRBJ2-1): DSGVTQTPKHLITATGQRVTLRCSPRSGDLSVYWYQQSLDQGLQFLIQYYNGEERAKGNILERFSAQQFPDLHSELNLSSLELGDSALYFCASSPSPGQSYNEQFFGPGTRLTVL.

This sequence joins TRBV10-3 and TRBJ2-7, with 10 bases fitting TRBD1. Germline assignment: CDR1 ENHRY and CDR2 SYGVKD. Germline trimming cut 0 bases from V and 2 bases from J; bases unmatched to any gene: 1. CDR3 length: 15 residues. CDR3 in DNA: TGTGCCATCAGTGAGTCGGGGACAGGGGCCTACGAGCAGTACTTC. Its protein product is CAISESGTGAYEQYF.

The chain links TRBV11-2 to TRBJ1-3; D remains unclear. The CDR3 is 16 residues long. V dropped 1 base and J dropped 0 bases, with 10 bases sitting between them. Germline CDR1 SGHAT, CDR2 FQNNGV. CDR3 DNA sequence: TGTGCCAGCAGCTTAGGTTCGGGTTTCTCTGGAAACACCATATATTTT. Its protein product is CASSLGSGFSGNTIYF.

The chain uses TRBV19 and TRBJ2-2; unclear D gene. V dropped 5 bases and J dropped 4 bases, with 11 bases sitting between them. The germline gives CDR1 LNHDA, CDR2 SQIVND (reference sequence). This CDR3 region has 14 residues. CDR3 residues: CASSPQARTGELFF. The CDR3, as DNA: TGTGCCAGTAGTCCGCAGGCTCGCACCGGGGAGCTGTTTTTT.

This chain uses TRBV3-1 (or the pseudogene TRBV3-2) with TRBJ1-2; TRBD1 is a possible D gene (5 bases). CDR3 size: 16 residues. CDR1 and CDR2 from the germline V gene are LGHDT and YNNKEL (reference sequence). V lost 0 bases, J lost 6 bases, and 17 bases lay in between. CDR3 region: CASSQDLVQTGDGYTF. Here the CDR3 DNA reads TGTGCCAGCAGCCAAGATCTTGTACAAACAGGTGATGGCTACACCTTC.

This chain joins TRBV4-3 and TRBJ1-1; D ambiguous. Trimming stripped 4 bases from V and 2 bases from J, with 17 bases between. The CDR3 contains 16 residues. CDR1 and CDR2 (germline): LGHNA, YSLEER. The CDR3: CASSRTATGFNTEAFF. DNA for the CDR3: TGCGCCAGCAGCCGCACAGCTACTGGTTTCAACACTGAAGCTTTCTTT.

The chain carries TRBV24-1 and TRBJ2-2; no clear D gene. Trimming shortened V by 4 bases and J by 0 bases, and 8 bases separated the two germline ends. Per the germline V gene, CDR1 is KGHDR and CDR2 is SFDVKD. CDR3 size: 15 residues. DNA of the CDR3: TGTGCCACCAGTGACCTAATTACGAACACCGGGGAGCTGTTTTTT. This codes for CATSDLITNTGELFF.

This chain connects TRBV4-1 to TRBJ1-4; TRBD1 is a possible D gene (6 bases). This CDR3 has 15 residues. Trimming pared 4 bases from V and 8 bases from J, leaving 17 bases between. Germline loops: CDR1 MGHRA, CDR2 YSYEKL. The CDR3 region is CASSPWPGESEKLFF. DNA for the CDR3: TGCGCCAGCAGCCCCTGGCCAGGGGAGTCCGAAAAACTGTTTTTT.

There are a few counts of this clone. This chain uses TRBV3-1 (or the pseudogene TRBV3-2) with TRBJ2-1; 15 bases are shared with TRBD2. V shed 1 base and J 7 bases; nucleotides not matched to a gene: 2. The CDR3 has 16 amino acids. CDR1 and CDR2 (germline): LGHDT, YNNKEL (reference sequence). The CDR3 region is CASSQGTSGRVNEQFF. CDR3 bases: TGTGCCAGCAGCCAAGGGACTAGCGGGAGGGTGAATGAGCAGTTCTTC.

The chain uses TRBV7-8 and TRBJ2-2; TRBD2 aligns across 14 bases. This CDR3 has 16 amino acids. V gave up 6 bases and J gave up 7 bases; unmatched junction bases: 7. Germline values: CDR1 SGHVS, CDR2 FQNEAQ. Here the CDR3 DNA reads TGTGCCAGCAGTCCGACTAGCGGGAGGGCCGGCGGGGAGCTGTTTTTT. Its translation is CASSPTSGRAGGELFF.